The 15 T cell receptor beta chains below all came from one sample that was sequenced in a study of blood T cell repertoires in COVID-19. Clones were read by immunoSEQ multiplex PCR, and TCRdb kept only the in-frame ones, dropping some. The sample contains 220,000 or so clones, about nine tenths of which appear only once. The sequencing sample was made of peripheral blood. Receptors were obtained from a man aged 55 to 70 who had recovered from COVID-19.

The chain couples TRBV28 to TRBJ1-1; TRBD1 aligns across 8 bases. J was trimmed by 8 bases and V by 5 bases; bases with no gene match: 10. The CDR3 covers 14 residues. In germline, CDR1 is MDHEN, CDR2 SYDVKM. CDR3 loop: CASSPGQEFREAFF. CDR3 DNA: TGTGCCAGCAGTCCGGGACAGGAATTTAGAGAAGCTTTCTTT.

As concerns this clone: The same CDR3 is also encoded by other DNA sequences in this sample. The V and J genes are TRBV18 and TRBJ2-5; 8 nucleotides line up with TRBD1. Looked up from germline, CDR1 is KGHSH and CDR2 is LQKENI. The CDR3 totals 14 residues. With 3 bases clipped from V and 2 bases from J, the junction kept 2 bases outside the gene matches. CDR3 bases: TGTGCCAGCTCACCCGGACAGGGTCAAGAGACCCAGTACTTC. This gives the protein CASSPGQGQETQYF.

This chain connects TRBV6-2 or TRBV6-3 to TRBJ1-1; D might be TRBD1 (6 bases). The ends were cut back, 5 bases at V and 5 bases at J, with 12 bases in the middle. This CDR3 is built from 13 residues. Germline V lookup: CDR1 MNHEY, CDR2 SVGEGT. The CDR3 DNA follows: TGTGCCAGCAGTGCACAGGGCCGAACTGAAGCTTTCTTT. It translates to CASSAQGRTEAFF.

The V call is TRBV27, the J call TRBJ2-1, with 12 bases that match TRBD2. Germline CDR1 and CDR2: MNHEY and SMNVEV (reference sequence). The CDR3 is 15 amino acids. Trimming cost V 4 bases and J 8 bases; bases outside gene matches: 6. CDR3 sequence (DNA): TGTGCCAGCAGTTCCGGGACTAGCGGGTTTGATGAGCAGTTCTTC. Translating gives CASSSGTSGFDEQFF.

The gene calls are TRBV5-4 and TRBJ2-7, with 9 bases lining up with TRBD1. Germline V gives CDR1 SGHNT, CDR2 YYREEE (reference sequence). With 3 bases clipped from V and 7 bases from J, the junction kept 11 bases outside the gene matches. The CDR3 covers 15 residues. The chain's CDR3 is CASSSPGTGMQEQYF. CDR3 DNA sequence: TGTGCCAGCAGCTCCCCGGGGACAGGGATGCAGGAGCAGTACTTC.

The chain has TRBV5-1 and TRBJ2-1; possible D gene TRBD1, 5 bases. This CDR3 has 14 residues. V dropped 0 bases and J dropped 8 bases, with 12 bases sitting between them. Germline V CDR1 and CDR2: SGHRS, YFSETQ. The CDR3 spells CASSLARRGDEQFF. The DNA for the CDR3 is TGCGCCAGCAGCTTGGCCCGTAGGGGTGATGAGCAGTTCTTC.

The chain links TRBV7-2 to TRBJ2-2; 11 bases match TRBD2. Germline loops: CDR1 SGHTA, CDR2 FQGNSA. V lost 5 bases, J lost 8 bases, and 7 bases stayed unmatched. The CDR3 loop spans 15 amino acids. The CDR3 loop is CASSPLAGVGGELFF. DNA for the CDR3: TGTGCCAGCAGCCCACTAGCGGGAGTCGGTGGGGAGCTGTTTTTT.

The genes are TRBV5-1 and TRBJ2-3; 11 bases map to TRBD2. The CDR3 has 15 residues. V lost 2 bases and J lost 4; bases outside the gene matches: 3. The germline gives CDR1 SGHRS, CDR2 YFSETQ. CDR3 protein: CASSFSGGAPDTQYF. DNA for the CDR3: TGCGCCAGCAGCTTTAGCGGGGGGGCCCCAGATACGCAGTATTTT.

Here the CDR3 DNA reads TGTGCCAGCAGCGCGACAGCTTGGGGTGACTACACCTTC. As protein: CASSATAWGDYTF. This sequence joins TRBV7-9 and TRBJ1-2; D might be TRBD1 (5 bases). V was shortened by 5 bases and J by 10 bases, with 17 bases between the two germline ends. The CDR3 sequence is 13 residues long. Looked up from germline, CDR1 is SEHNR and CDR2 is FQNEAQ (reference sequence).

The V call is TRBV11-3, the J call TRBJ2-3, with D unresolved. Trimming took off 3 bases at V and 5 bases at J, with 9 bases between the two ends. This CDR3 has 13 residues. The germline gives CDR1 SGHNT, CDR2 YENEEA. The CDR3 DNA reads as TGTGCCAGCAGCTTTCTAGAAGGAGATACGCAGTATTTT. This codes for CASSFLEGDTQYF.

The V call is TRBV28, the J call TRBJ1-2; 11 nucleotides align to TRBD1. Trimming at V came to 6 bases and at J to 12 bases, leaving 15 bases not matched to a gene. Germline V lookup: CDR1 MDHEN, CDR2 SYDVKM. The CDR3 has 15 residues. The DNA of the CDR3 is TGTGCCAGCAGACCTAGCCCGGGACAGGGGGGGGAAGACACCTTC. Amino acid sequence: CASRPSPGQGGEDTF.

The chain is built from TRBV11-3 and TRBJ2-3, with 14 bases aligning to TRBD2. CDR1 SGHNT and CDR2 YENEEA come from the germline V gene. J gave up 1 base and V 5 bases, and 5 bases lay outside the gene matches. The CDR3 sequence is 17 residues long. The CDR3, as DNA: TGTGCCAGCAGCATCGGACTAGCGGGAGGTGGCACAGATACGCAGTATTTT. It yields the protein CASSIGLAGGGTDTQYF.

J is TRBJ2-1 and V is TRBV27, with TRBD1 as a possible D gene (5 bases). This CDR3 has 16 residues. Trimming took 1 base from V and 0 from J, leaving 10 bases between them. Germline CDR1 reads MNHEY; CDR2 reads SMNVEV (reference sequence). CDR3 sequence: CASSLYYRSSYNEQFF. The CDR3 DNA reads as TGTGCCAGCAGTTTATATTACAGGAGCTCCTACAATGAGCAGTTCTTC.

The chain has TRBV29-1 and TRBJ2-1; TRBD1 agrees at 9 bases. V was pared by 1 base and J by 8 bases, with 6 bases of the junction left unmatched. Germline V gene lookup returns CDR1 SQVTM and CDR2 ANQGSEA. The CDR3 spans 14 residues. The CDR3 DNA reads as TGCAGCGTTGAAGGGAAGACAGGGGGATATGAGCAGTTCTTC. Its protein is CSVEGKTGGYEQFF.

The rearrangement joins TRBV5-1 to TRBJ2-1, with 10 bases lining up with TRBD2. V was clipped by 2 bases and J by 3 bases; unmatched bases: 5. The CDR3 is 16 amino acids. The germline gives CDR1 SGHRS, CDR2 YFSETQ. The CDR3 is CASSLTSGNIYNEQFF. The CDR3 nucleotides are TGCGCCAGCAGCTTAACTAGCGGGAATATCTACAATGAGCAGTTCTTC.